The entry that follows covers one T cell receptor beta chain sequence. Here immunoSEQ multiplex PCR was the method, and the copy in TCRdb shows in-frame clones only, minus some. The sample holds around 150,000 clones, roughly 94% seen once. The CDR3 has 12 residues. CDR1 is ENHRY, CDR2 SYGVKD, per germline. Deletions cut 8 bases from V and 4 bases from J, with 9 bases between. This sample stems from a study of T cell responses to AZD1222 COVID-19 vaccine. Across the whole study: Pooled samples include second doses given at about 4 or 12 weeks.

The sample consisted of peripheral blood, taken on day 0 of AZD1222 vaccination. The chain joins TRBV10-3 to TRBJ1-3; D not certain. This clonotype originated in an adult in good health. The DNA for the CDR3 is TGTGCCATCGTGGGCTCGGGAAACACCATATATTTT. Its protein is CAIVGSGNTIYF.